Described below is a single T cell receptor beta chain sequence and its context. Germline-derived CDR1 and CDR2 are MDHEN and SYDVKM. Trimming cost V 6 bases and J 9 bases, with 18 bases left between them. The CDR3 length is 15 residues. These data originate in a study of blood T cell repertoires in COVID-19. Turning to the study itself: COVID-19 samples collected from the United States, Italy and Spain covered acute and convalescent phases. PBMCs, B-cell-depleted T cells, or T cells were the source of the cDNA or gDNA that made up the material.

Original processing methods: Estimates of nucleated cell counts were drawn from the amplification of reference gene primers. The assay was immunoSEQ multiplex PCR, and TCRdb's table has in-frame clones only and misses some. V and J calls and clone size are given by that table; D and trimming were obtained from the DNA. The sample lists over 40,000 clones; 80% to 90% were seen once. This receptor was identified in a human donor in a cohort sampled during active COVID-19. V is TRBV28 and J is TRBJ1-6; D gene uncertain. The sequenced material came from peripheral blood. Written as DNA, the CDR3 is TGTGCCAGCAGCTCCGGCCCTGATTCTAGTTCACCCCTCCACTTT. Protein product: CASSSGPDSSSPLHF.